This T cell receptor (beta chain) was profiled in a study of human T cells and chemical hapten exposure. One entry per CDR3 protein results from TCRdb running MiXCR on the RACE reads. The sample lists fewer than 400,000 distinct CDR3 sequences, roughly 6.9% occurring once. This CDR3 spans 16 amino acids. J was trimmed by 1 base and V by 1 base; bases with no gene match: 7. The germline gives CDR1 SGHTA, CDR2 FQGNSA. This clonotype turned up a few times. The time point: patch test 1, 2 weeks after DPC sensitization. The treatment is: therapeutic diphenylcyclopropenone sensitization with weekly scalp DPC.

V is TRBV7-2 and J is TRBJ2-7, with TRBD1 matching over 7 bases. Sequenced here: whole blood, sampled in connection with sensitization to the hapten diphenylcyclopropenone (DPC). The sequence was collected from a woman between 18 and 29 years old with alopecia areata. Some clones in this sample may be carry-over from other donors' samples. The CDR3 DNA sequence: TGTGCCAGCAGCTTAGGGGCGGACAGGTTGTCCTACGAGCAGTACTTC. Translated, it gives CASSLGADRLSYEQYF.